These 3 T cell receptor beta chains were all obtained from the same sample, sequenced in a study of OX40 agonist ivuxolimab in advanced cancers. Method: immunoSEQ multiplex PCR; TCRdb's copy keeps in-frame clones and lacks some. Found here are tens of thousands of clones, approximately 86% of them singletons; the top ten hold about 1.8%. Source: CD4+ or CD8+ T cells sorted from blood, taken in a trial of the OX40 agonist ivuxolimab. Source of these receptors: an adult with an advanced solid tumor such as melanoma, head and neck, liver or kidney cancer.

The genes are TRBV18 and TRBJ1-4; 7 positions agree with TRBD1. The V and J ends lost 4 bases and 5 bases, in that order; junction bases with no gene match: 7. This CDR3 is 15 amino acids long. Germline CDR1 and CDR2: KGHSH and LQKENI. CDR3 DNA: TGTGCCAGCTCACGGTCGGGACAGACAAATGAAAAACTGTTTTTT. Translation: CASSRSGQTNEKLFF.

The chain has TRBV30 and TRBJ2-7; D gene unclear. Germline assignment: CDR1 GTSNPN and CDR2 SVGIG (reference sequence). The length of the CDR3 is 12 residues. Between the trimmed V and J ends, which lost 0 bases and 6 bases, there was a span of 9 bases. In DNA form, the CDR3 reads TGTGCCTGGAGTGTTAGAGTGTTCGAGCAGTACTTC. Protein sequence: CAWSVRVFEQYF.

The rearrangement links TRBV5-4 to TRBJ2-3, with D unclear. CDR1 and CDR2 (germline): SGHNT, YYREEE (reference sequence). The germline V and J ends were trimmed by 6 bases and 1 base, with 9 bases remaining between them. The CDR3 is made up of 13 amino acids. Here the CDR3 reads CASTLWGTDTQYF. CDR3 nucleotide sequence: TGTGCCAGCACCTTATGGGGCACAGATACGCAGTATTTT.